Below are 24 T cell receptor beta chains sequenced from a single sample in a study of cytomegalovirus exposure and HLA in healthy donors. The PCR contained 60 Vbeta and 13 Jbeta primers. Assay: immunoSEQ multiplex PCR; the TCRdb copy retains only in-frame clones and omits some. The sample holds roughly 97,000 clones; 73% are singletons and the top ten take about 3.7%. The sequenced sample was PBMCs. These receptors originate from a man aged 40-50 years in good health and CMV-seronegative.

In its sample, this clone was seen a few times. In DNA form, the CDR3 reads TGTGCCAGCACCTACTCCGGGACAGGGGCCAACGAGCAGTACTTC. This sequence encodes CASTYSGTGANEQYF. The chain couples TRBV2 to TRBJ2-7; TRBD1 matches 10 bases. Germline CDR1 and CDR2: SNHLY and FYNNEI. Trimming at V came to 7 bases and at J to 5 bases, leaving 11 bases not matched to a gene. The CDR3 has 15 residues.

The CDR3: CASSLAGQGSSAEAFF. The CDR3 coding sequence is TGTGCCAGCAGCTTAGCGGGACAGGGGTCTTCTGCTGAAGCTTTCTTT. The chain links TRBV13 to TRBJ1-1, with 10 bases that match TRBD1. The trim removed 1 base at V and 6 bases at J, leaving 8 bases unmatched. Germline values: CDR1 PRHDT, CDR2 FYEKMQ (reference sequence). This CDR3 comprises 16 residues.

The rearrangement joins TRBV7-9 to TRBJ1-1; D is unclear. The CDR3 consists of 15 residues. CDR1 is SEHNR, CDR2 FQNEAQ, per germline (reference sequence). The V and J ends lost 0 bases and 2 bases respectively, with 10 bases between them. The CDR3 sequence: CASSLAGAPNTEAFF. The DNA of the CDR3 is TGTGCCAGCAGCTTAGCGGGCGCCCCTAACACTGAAGCTTTCTTT.

J is TRBJ2-7 and V is TRBV19, with 11 bases that match TRBD1. The CDR3 is made up of 12 amino acids. The V segment lost 6 bases and the J segment 6 bases; nucleotides outside the gene matches: 1. Germline V gives CDR1 LNHDA, CDR2 SQIVND (reference sequence). The CDR3 nucleotides are TGTGCCAGTAGGGACAGGGGGCGCGAGCAGTACGTC. Its protein is CASRDRGREQYV.

The CDR3 nucleotides are TGTGCCTGGGCCTGGGGCGCAGATACGCAGTATTTT. Translation: CAWAWGADTQYF. The V gene is TRBV30, the J gene TRBJ2-3, with a possible D match to TRBD1 (5 bases). Germline V gives CDR1 GTSNPN, CDR2 SVGIG (reference sequence). The CDR3 consists of 12 residues. V dropped 5 bases and J dropped 4 bases, with 10 bases sitting between them.

The chain combines TRBV5-1 with TRBJ1-5, with TRBD1 as a possible D gene (6 bases). Per the germline V gene, CDR1 is SGHRS and CDR2 is YFSETQ. The CDR3 sequence is 13 residues long. V dropped 7 bases and J dropped 6 bases, with 14 bases sitting between them. CDR3 sequence reads: CASPTGQGQPQHF. The CDR3 DNA is TGCGCCAGCCCTACGGGACAAGGTCAGCCCCAGCATTTT. Complete variable domain (other parts from reference TRBV5-1 and TRBJ1-5): KAGVTQTPRYLIKTRGQQVTLSCSPISGHRSVSWYQQTPGQGLQFLFEYFSETQRNKGNFPGRFSGRQFSNSRSEMNVSTLELGDSALYLCASPTGQGQPQHFGDGTRLSIL.

The V call is TRBV20-1, the J call TRBJ2-4, with D uncertain. Germline V gene data show CDR1 as DFQATT and CDR2 as SNEGSKA (reference sequence). The V and J ends lost 6 bases and 6 bases respectively, with 9 bases between them. The CDR3 is 11 amino acids. CDR3 coding DNA: TGCAGTGCAGGATCGGGAAACATTCAGTACTTC. Amino acid sequence: CSAGSGNIQYF.

This clone was observed once. The chain links TRBV15 to TRBJ1-2; D uncertain. CDR3 length: 16 residues. CDR1 and CDR2 from the germline V gene are LNHNV and YYDKDF (reference sequence). With 3 bases removed from V and 0 bases from J, the gap between germline ends came to 14 bases. The CDR3 here is CATSRDGSHANYGYTF. For the CDR3, the DNA is TGTGCCACCAGCAGGGACGGGAGCCACGCTAACTATGGCTACACCTTC.

The genes are TRBV6-4 and TRBJ2-3; 8 bases are shared with TRBD2. Germline V gene data show CDR1 as MRHNA and CDR2 as SNTAGT. The V segment lost 6 bases and the J segment 4 bases; nucleotides outside the gene matches: 6. There are 14 residues in the CDR3. The CDR3 protein is CASSASGPPDTQYF. The CDR3 nucleotides are TGTGCCAGCAGCGCTAGCGGGCCCCCAGATACGCAGTATTTT.

The chain joins TRBV5-6 to TRBJ1-2; D is possibly TRBD1 (6 bases). The CDR3 spans 14 residues. V was shortened by 1 base and J by 8 bases, with 15 bases between the two germline ends. Germline V CDR1 and CDR2: SGHDT, YYEEEE. DNA for the CDR3: TGTGCCAGCAGCTTGAGAGGCAGGGGACACGGCTACACCTTC. Its protein is CASSLRGRGHGYTF.

The V gene is TRBV5-1, the J gene TRBJ1-4; a weak D match, TRBD1 (6 bases). V lost 1 base and J 7 bases, leaving 14 bases between the germline ends. Looked up from germline, CDR1 is SGHRS and CDR2 is YFSETQ. This CDR3 region has 15 residues. Here the CDR3 DNA reads TGCGCCAGCAGCTTGCGGTCTGGGGGCGTTGAAAAACTGTTTTTT. Protein sequence: CASSLRSGGVEKLFF.

This chain links TRBV27 with TRBJ2-7; weak D call: TRBD1 (6 bases). CDR1 is MNHEY and CDR2 is SMNVEV in the germline V gene (reference sequence). The CDR3 has 14 amino acids. V gave up 6 bases and J gave up 2 bases, with 14 bases separating them. The chain's CDR3 is CASRPGTPAYEQYF. The CDR3 DNA follows: TGTGCCAGCAGACCCGGGACACCAGCCTACGAGCAGTACTTC.

About this clone itself: The junction departs from the called germline gene at one end, perhaps through a read error. Written as DNA, the CDR3 is TGTGCCAGCAGCTCAGGGGATCCCTATGAAAAATTGTTTTTT. Amino acids: CASSSGDPYEKLFF. The genes are TRBV9 and TRBJ1-4, with D possibly matching TRBD1 (6 bases). This CDR3 region has 14 residues. Germline values: CDR1 SGDLS, CDR2 YYNGEE.

Concerning this clone: Different DNA sequences within this sample yield the same CDR3. CDR3 sequence (DNA): TGTGCCAGCTCACCCGGACTCCAAGAGACCCAGTACTTC. Translating it yields CASSPGLQETQYF. The chain joins TRBV18 to TRBJ2-5, with TRBD2 as a possible D gene (5 bases). The V end lost 3 bases, the J end lost 1 base, and 6 bases lay between the germline ends. The germline gives CDR1 KGHSH, CDR2 LQKENI. The CDR3 consists of 13 residues. Combining the CDR3 with reference TRBV18 and TRBJ2-5 gives the whole variable domain NAGVMQNPRHLVRRRGQEARLRCSPMKGHSHVYWYRQLPEEGLKFMVYLQKENIIDESGMPKERFSAEFPKEGPSILRIQQVVRGDSAAYFCASSPGLQETQYFGPGTRLLVL.

The J gene is TRBJ2-1, the V gene TRBV7-8; 9 nucleotides line up with TRBD1. The V gene's germline CDR1 is SGHVS and CDR2 FQNEAQ. The CDR3 consists of 17 residues. V shed 4 bases, J shed 7 bases, and the junction held 14 bases outside the gene matches. The CDR3 loop reads CASSSRPGTGRLNEQFF. The DNA of the CDR3 is TGTGCCAGCAGCTCAAGGCCCGGGACAGGGCGGTTGAATGAGCAGTTCTTC.

The chain employs TRBV13 and TRBJ2-7, with TRBD1 matching over 10 bases. Trimming at V came to 5 bases and at J to 0 bases, leaving 7 bases not matched to a gene. This CDR3 has 16 amino acids. Germline V lookup: CDR1 PRHDT, CDR2 FYEKMQ (reference sequence). The CDR3 sequence is CASSNFRDRGSYEQYF. CDR3 bases: TGTGCCAGCAGCAACTTCCGGGACAGGGGCTCCTACGAGCAGTACTTC.

This chain connects TRBV28 to TRBJ2-3; 10 bases are a match to TRBD2. V gave up 2 bases and J gave up 0 bases; unmatched junction bases: 17. This CDR3 has 21 amino acids. Germline CDR1 is MDHEN and CDR2 is SYDVKM. The CDR3 DNA is TGTGCCAGCAGTTTAAACTCCTTCGGGACTAGCGTCCTGACTAGCACAGATACGCAGTATTTT. The encoded protein is CASSLNSFGTSVLTSTDTQYF.

The chain couples TRBV5-1 to TRBJ2-7, with 12 bases aligning to TRBD2. J lost 7 bases, V lost 4 bases, and 12 bases had no gene match. The length of the CDR3 is 16 residues. Per germline, CDR1 SGHRS and CDR2 YFSETQ. CDR3 protein: CASSIYSSGGAREQYF. The CDR3 DNA sequence: TGCGCCAGCAGCATATACTCTAGCGGGGGGGCGCGAGAGCAGTACTTC.

This clone was picked up a small number of times. The chain links TRBV6-6 to TRBJ1-6; 7 nucleotides line up with TRBD1. Trimming at V came to 8 bases and at J to 5 bases, leaving 3 bases not matched to a gene. CDR3 length equals 13 residues. CDR1 MNHNY and CDR2 SVGAGI come from the germline V gene (reference sequence). The CDR3 DNA follows: TGTGCCAGCCAGGGGGTGGATAATTCACCCCTCCACTTT. Translated: CASQGVDNSPLHF.

A few counts support this clone. V and J are TRBV2 and TRBJ1-1, with a tentative D call TRBD1 (5 bases). Germline V gene data show CDR1 as SNHLY and CDR2 as FYNNEI. Trimming shortened V by 7 bases and J by 1 base, and 13 bases separated the two germline ends. The CDR3 consists of 14 residues. For the CDR3, the DNA is TGTGCCAGCATTCGGGGGGGTACGAACACTGAAGCTTTCTTT. Translated, it gives CASIRGGTNTEAFF.

The CDR3, as DNA: TGTGCCTGGAGTGTTGGGACAGGGTTCGACGAGCAGTACTTC. Translated: CAWSVGTGFDEQYF. V is TRBV30 and J is TRBJ2-7, with 9 bases that match TRBD1. Germline CDR1 and CDR2: GTSNPN and SVGIG (reference sequence). The CDR3 is 14 residues long. V shed 0 bases and J 5 bases; nucleotides not matched to a gene: 5.

The chain employs TRBV7-3 and TRBJ1-2; TRBD1 aligns across 9 bases. Germline CDR1 is SGHTA and CDR2 is FQGTGA. Unmatched junction bases numbered 6, after V lost 3 bases and J lost 7 bases. This CDR3 contains 14 residues. CDR3 sequence: CASSFGQGRLGYTF. CDR3 nucleotide sequence: TGTGCCAGCAGCTTCGGACAGGGGAGGCTTGGCTACACCTTC.

The rearrangement joins TRBV11-3 to TRBJ2-1, with D hard to call. Germline V gene lookup returns CDR1 SGHNT and CDR2 YENEEA. V was pared by 3 bases and J by 5 bases, with 5 bases between. The CDR3 sequence is 12 residues long. CDR3 DNA sequence: TGTGCCAGCAGCTTGCGGAACAATGAGCAGTTCTTC. This translates into CASSLRNNEQFF.

The V call is TRBV27, the J call TRBJ2-6; 10 nucleotides match TRBD1. This CDR3 has 19 residues. Germline V gene data show CDR1 as MNHEY and CDR2 as SMNVEV (reference sequence). V dropped 10 bases and J dropped 3; count of bases not matched to a gene: 18. CDR3 nucleotides: TGTGCCACCCGTATCTCCGGGACAGGGGTGTCTTATGGGGCCAACGTCCTGACTTTC. Its translation is CATRISGTGVSYGANVLTF.